This T cell receptor beta chain is drawn from a study of shared clonotypes between healthy human individuals. V lost 0 bases and J 8 bases, leaving 15 bases between the germline ends. This CDR3 is 15 amino acids long. Germline V gene data show CDR1 as SGHNT and CDR2 as YYREEE (reference sequence). Of note for this clone: The antigen is unknown.

Across several immunoSEQ plates, the genomic DNA of each subset was split evenly. Sequenced by immunoSEQ multiplex PCR; TCRdb stores in-frame clones only, minus some. This table holds more than 850,000 clones, 75% to 85% found once. Whole-study findings and limits: Only a few donors were included, so the genetic and exposure-history diversity represented was limited.

Sequenced: memory CD4+ T cells from PBMCs. Specified subset: CD45RA-negative fraction. The chain links TRBV5-4 to TRBJ2-1; a possible D gene is TRBD1 (5 bases). This sequence was found in a man aged 18 to 29 in good health. Some clones in this sample may be carry-over from other donors' samples. In DNA, the CDR3 is TGTGCCAGCAGCTTGGGACTGGCAGGGTCTTATGAGCAGTTCTTC. It encodes CASSLGLAGSYEQFF.